This is a list of T cell receptor beta chains from one sample in a study of T cell repertoires in cytomegalovirus infection. TCRdb called the reads again in MiXCR, with one record for every CDR3 protein. The data show roughly 800,000 distinct CDR3 sequences, about 28% seen once. For these TCRs, the target antigens are not known. The sequencing here drew on cultured CD8+ T cells from PBMCs, taken from culture after CMV antigen stimulation. All receptors come from a human donor in good health (CMV status not recorded). Some clones in this sample may be carry-over from other donors' samples. Both conserved end residues are part of each CDR3. The order of the fields is V gene, D gene, clone size, J gene, CDR3 protein, CDR3 DNA. A D gene is named only where the DNA matches it firmly. Size tells how often a clone was seen (once, few, many) or the class of an expanded clone, and some rows leave it out.

TRBV4-1,NA,NA,TRBJ1-3,CASSQERDSSGNTIYF,TGCGCCAGCAGCCAAGAAAGGGACTCCTCTGGAAACACCATATATTTT
TRBV4-1,NA,few,TRBJ2-1,CASSQYSNEQFF,TGCGCCAGCAGCCAATACTCCAATGAGCAGTTCTTC
TRBV6-5,NA,once,TRBJ2-5,CASNPSGGGNKETQYF,TGTGCCAGCAACCCCTCAGGCGGGGGCAATAAAGAGACCCAGTACTTC
TRBV6-8,NA,NA,TRBJ2-2,CASSMPGTNTGELFF,TGTGCCAGCAGCATGCCCGGGACAAACACCGGGGAGCTGTTTTTT
TRBV2,TRBD2,NA,TRBJ2-4,CASSEAGGLHKNIQYF,TGTGCCAGCAGTGAAGCGGGGGGACTACACAAAAACATTCAGTACTTC
TRBV7-9,TRBD1,many,TRBJ1-3,CASSSPDRVDTIYF,TGTGCCAGCAGTTCCCCTGACAGGGTTGACACCATATATTTT
TRBV29-1,NA,NA,TRBJ1-2,CSGDGGYTF,TGCAGCGGGGATGGTGGCTACACCTTC
TRBV11-2,TRBD1,NA,TRBJ1-4,CASSSRSDRDREKLFF,TGTGCCAGCAGCTCCCGATCAGACAGGGACCGTGAAAAACTGTTTTTT
TRBV28,TRBD1,few,TRBJ1-5,CASRIGRGLNQPQHF,TGTGCCAGCAGAATCGGCAGGGGGCTTAATCAGCCCCAGCATTTT
TRBV6-6,TRBD2,NA,TRBJ2-1,CASSYLAGHNEQFF,TGTGCCAGCAGTTATTTAGCGGGACACAATGAGCAGTTCTTC
TRBV7-6,TRBD1,few,TRBJ2-7,CASGPTGGLRRYEQYF,TGTGCCAGCGGACCTACAGGGGGCCTCCGTCGATACGAGCAGTACTTC
TRBV7-2,TRBD2,few,TRBJ2-1,CASSATSGGFDEQFF,TGTGCCAGCAGCGCTACTAGCGGGGGGTTCGATGAGCAGTTCTTC
TRBV27,NA,NA,TRBJ1-6,CASRDRTLISPLHF,TGTGCCAGCAGAGACAGAACCTTAATTTCACCCCTCCACTTT
TRBV7-9,NA,few,TRBJ2-6,CASSFGGYPSGANVLTF,TGTGCCAGCAGCTTCGGGGGCTACCCCTCTGGGGCCAACGTCCTGACTTTC
TRBV6-5,NA,NA,TRBJ1-6,CASSYSKQRSSYNSPLHF,TGTGCCAGCAGTTACTCGAAACAGAGGAGCTCCTATAATTCACCCCTCCACTTT
TRBV7-9,NA,NA,TRBJ1-1,CASSPPEGENTEAFF,TGTGCCAGCAGCCCCCCCGAGGGAGAGAACACTGAAGCTTTCTTT
TRBV20-1,NA,NA,TRBJ1-2,CSARDGGEGYGYTF,TGCAGTGCTAGAGACGGGGGGGAGGGCTATGGCTACACCTTC
TRBV7-9,NA,NA,TRBJ2-1,CASSPVEGSKETQFF,TGTGCCAGCAGCCCTGTCGAGGGCTCAAAGGAGACCCAGTTCTTC
TRBV27,TRBD2,NA,TRBJ2-5,CASSPRIAGFETQYF,TGTGCCAGCAGCCCACGGATAGCGGGGTTCGAGACCCAGTACTTC
TRBV7-6,NA,few,TRBJ2-2,CASSPEPSGELFF,TGTGCCAGCAGCCCAGAACCTAGCGGGGAGCTGTTTTTT
TRBV19,TRBD1,few,TRBJ2-1,CASGRGQGANNEQFF,TGTGCCAGTGGACGCGGACAGGGGGCCAACAATGAGCAGTTCTTC
TRBV12-5,NA,few,TRBJ1-2,CASGPRTEADGYTF,TGTGCTAGTGGTCCCCGGACAGAGGCAGATGGCTACACCTTC
TRBV27,NA,NA,TRBJ1-2,CASSGPGRSYGYTF,TGTGCCAGCAGTGGACCGGGACGGTCTTATGGCTACACCTTC